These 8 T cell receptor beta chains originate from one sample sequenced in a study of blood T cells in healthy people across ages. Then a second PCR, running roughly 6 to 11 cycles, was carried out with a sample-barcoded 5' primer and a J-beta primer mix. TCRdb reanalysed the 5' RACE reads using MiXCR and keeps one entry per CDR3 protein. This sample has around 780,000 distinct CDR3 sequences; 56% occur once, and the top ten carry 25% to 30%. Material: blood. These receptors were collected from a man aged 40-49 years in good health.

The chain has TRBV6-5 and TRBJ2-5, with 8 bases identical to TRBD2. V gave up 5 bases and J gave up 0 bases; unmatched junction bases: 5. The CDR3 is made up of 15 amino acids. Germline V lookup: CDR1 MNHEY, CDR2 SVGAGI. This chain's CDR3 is CASSTAGVNQETQYF. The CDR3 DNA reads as TGTGCCAGCAGTACAGCGGGGGTAAACCAAGAGACCCAGTACTTC.

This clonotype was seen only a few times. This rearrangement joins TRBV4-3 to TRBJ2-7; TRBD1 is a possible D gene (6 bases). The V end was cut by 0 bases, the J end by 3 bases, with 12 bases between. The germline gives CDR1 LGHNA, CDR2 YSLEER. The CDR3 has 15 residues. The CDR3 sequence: CASSQEVVDSYEQYF. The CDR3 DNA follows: TGCGCCAGCAGCCAAGAAGTAGTGGACAGCTACGAGCAGTACTTC.

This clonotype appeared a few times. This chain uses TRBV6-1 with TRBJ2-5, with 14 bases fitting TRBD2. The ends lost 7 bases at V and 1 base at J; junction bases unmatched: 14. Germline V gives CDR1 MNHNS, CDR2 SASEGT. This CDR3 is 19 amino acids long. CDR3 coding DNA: TGTGCCAGCATGGAAGCGATGGGGACTAGCGGGGGACTCCAAGAGACCCAGTACTTC. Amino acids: CASMEAMGTSGGLQETQYF.

This chain's CDR3 is CASSSQRTNNEQYF. The DNA for the CDR3 is TGTGCCAGCAGTTCACAACGAACGAACAATGAGCAGTACTTC. This chain uses TRBV27 with TRBJ2-5; unclear D gene. V lost 4 bases and J 11 bases, leaving 20 bases between the germline ends. This CDR3 spans 14 amino acids. The germline gives CDR1 MNHEY, CDR2 SMNVEV (reference sequence).

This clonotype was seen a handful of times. The CDR3 DNA reads as TGCAGCGTTGACGGCAGGGACGAGCAGTACTTC. This sequence encodes CSVDGRDEQYF. The chain uses TRBV29-1 and TRBJ2-7; D perhaps matches TRBD1 (5 bases). This CDR3 region has 11 residues. Trimming shortened V by 3 bases and J by 5 bases, and 8 bases separated the two germline ends. Germline V gene data show CDR1 as SQVTM and CDR2 as ANQGSEA.

The CDR3 reads CASSPISGKGWDEQFF. CDR3 in DNA: TGTGCCAGCAGCCCTATTAGCGGGAAAGGGTGGGATGAGCAGTTCTTC. The chain links TRBV9 to TRBJ2-1; 8 bases fit TRBD2. The CDR3 length is 16 residues. The junction had 14 bases not matched to a gene; V was cut back by 4 bases and J by 8 bases. CDR1 and CDR2 from the germline V gene are SGDLS and YYNGEE.

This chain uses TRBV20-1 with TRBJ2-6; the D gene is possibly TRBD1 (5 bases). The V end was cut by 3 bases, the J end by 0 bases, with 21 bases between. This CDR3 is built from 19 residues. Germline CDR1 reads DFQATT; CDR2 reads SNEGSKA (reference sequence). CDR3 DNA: TGCAGTGCTAGGGGGCCCCGTGTTACTGGCAGCTCTGGGGCCAACGTCCTGACTTTC. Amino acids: CSARGPRVTGSSGANVLTF.

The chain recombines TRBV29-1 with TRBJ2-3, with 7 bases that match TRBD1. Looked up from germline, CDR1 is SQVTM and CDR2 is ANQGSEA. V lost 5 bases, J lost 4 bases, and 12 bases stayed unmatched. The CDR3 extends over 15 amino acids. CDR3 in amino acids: CSVTQPRGGADTQYF. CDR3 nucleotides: TGCAGCGTTACCCAGCCCCGAGGGGGCGCAGATACGCAGTATTTT.